These 17 T cell receptor beta chains were sequenced from one sample in a study of blood T cells in healthy people across ages. Through a sample-barcoded 5' primer and a J-beta primer mix, a second PCR was run for roughly 6 to 12 cycles. TCRdb re-derived calls from the 5' RACE reads in MiXCR, one entry per CDR3 protein. The sample carries about a million distinct CDR3 sequences, 51% recorded once. Material: blood. These receptors all come from a woman aged 60 to 75 in good health.

This clonotype turned up a few times. This sequence joins TRBV12-3 or TRBV12-4 and TRBJ2-1; 13 bases line up with TRBD2. V dropped 5 bases and J dropped 8; count of bases not matched to a gene: 9. The CDR3 runs 16 residues. CDR3 protein: CASSRGLAGVGYEQFF. Written as DNA, the CDR3 is TGTGCCAGCAGTAGAGGACTAGCGGGAGTAGGCTATGAGCAGTTCTTC.

This chain uses TRBV29-1 with TRBJ2-7; 7 bases match TRBD2. The CDR3 contains 14 residues. Unmatched junction bases numbered 10, after V lost 5 bases and J lost 3 bases. Germline V gene lookup returns CDR1 SQVTM and CDR2 ANQGSEA. CDR3 sequence: CSVRSSGSYYEQYF. CDR3 bases: TGCAGCGTTCGGTCTAGCGGTAGCTACTACGAGCAGTACTTC.

The genes are TRBV9 and TRBJ2-3; weak D call: TRBD2 (7 bases). The CDR3 runs 17 residues. Germline lookup yields CDR1 SGDLS and CDR2 YYNGEE. V dropped 0 bases and J dropped 3 bases, with 17 bases sitting between them. CDR3 in amino acids: CASSVAASGGGTDTQYF. The CDR3 DNA sequence: TGTGCCAGCAGCGTAGCTGCTAGCGGAGGGGGAACAGATACGCAGTATTTT.

This clonotype came up a few times. J is TRBJ1-4 and V is TRBV12-3 or TRBV12-4, with TRBD1 as a possible D gene (5 bases). V lost 7 bases and J lost 4, with 25 bases in between. The length of the CDR3 is 18 residues. The CDR3 DNA sequence: TGTGCCAGCACCTATCGGGGGACGGGCCTCGCGATTAATGAAAAACTGTTTTTT. This translates into CASTYRGTGLAINEKLFF.

The chain couples TRBV20-1 to TRBJ2-1; D is possibly TRBD2 (5 bases). V was clipped by 4 bases and J by 3 bases, with 16 bases between them. This CDR3 has 15 amino acids. Germline V gene sequence: CDR1 DFQATT, CDR2 SNEGSKA (reference sequence). CDR3 amino acids: CSANPVLADYNEQFF. The CDR3 region has the DNA TGCAGTGCTAACCCCGTTCTAGCAGACTACAATGAGCAGTTCTTC.

This clonotype showed up many times. This chain connects TRBV29-1 to TRBJ2-3; D not certain. V lost 3 bases, J lost 6 bases, and 7 bases lay in between. This CDR3 region has 11 residues. CDR1 and CDR2 from the germline V gene are SQVTM and ANQGSEA. The CDR3 is CSVDVGDTQYF. CDR3 DNA: TGCAGCGTTGATGTGGGGGATACGCAGTATTTT.

The rearrangement links TRBV7-9 to TRBJ2-1; the D gene is possibly TRBD2 (5 bases). Germline CDR1 reads SEHNR; CDR2 reads FQNEAQ (reference sequence). The CDR3 runs 17 residues. Between the trimmed V and J ends, which lost 1 base and 9 bases, there was a span of 22 bases. The CDR3 DNA is TGTGCCAGCAGCTTAGTAGGCGGCGGGCTGGCGGGCCCTGAGCAGTTCTTC. It yields the protein CASSLVGGGLAGPEQFF.

The rearrangement uses TRBV7-2 and TRBJ2-5, with TRBD1 matching over 7 bases. The tail of the sequence fits TRBJ2-7 better, so the J call may be wrong. Germline CDR1 and CDR2: SGHTA and FQGNSA. The CDR3 is 18 residues long. CDR3 in amino acids: CASSLRRTGYLVSYEQYF. The CDR3 nucleotides are TGTGCCAGCAGCTTACGCAGGACAGGATACTTAGTTTCCTACGAGCAGTACTTC.

CDR3 sequence reads: CASSSDRGYLLADSGANVLTF. The CDR3 nucleotides read TGTGCCAGCAGCAGCGACAGGGGGTATCTACTAGCGGACTCTGGGGCCAACGTCCTGACTTTC. The chain joins TRBV11-1 to TRBJ2-6; D is possibly TRBD1 (9 bases). This CDR3 contains 21 residues. Germline V lookup: CDR1 SGHAT, CDR2 FQDESV (reference sequence). The V and J ends lost 5 bases and 0 bases respectively, with 26 bases between them.

This clonotype was recorded at least ten times. The gene calls are TRBV6-5 and TRBJ2-3; 7 positions agree with TRBD1. The CDR3 loop spans 14 amino acids. Trimming removed 7 bases from V and 0 bases from J; junction bases left unmatched: 4. CDR1 is MNHEY and CDR2 is SVGAGI in the germline V gene. Here the CDR3 DNA reads TGTGCCAGCACCCGGACAGGTAGCACAGATACGCAGTATTTT. Translating it yields CASTRTGSTDTQYF.

The CDR3 loop reads CATQGGDTEAFF. CDR3 sequence (DNA): TGTGCCACCCAAGGGGGAGACACTGAAGCTTTCTTT. The chain joins TRBV24-1 to TRBJ1-1, with a possible D match to TRBD1 (6 bases). Germline CDR1 KGHDR, CDR2 SFDVKD. CDR3 length equals 12 residues. Trimming left V 9 bases short and J 3 bases short, with 10 bases between.

This clonotype was recorded a few times. V usage is TRBV7-9 and J usage is TRBJ2-1; 8 bases fit TRBD1. V lost 5 bases to trimming and J lost 7 bases; unmatched junction nucleotides: 4. The germline CDR1 and CDR2 sequences are SEHNR and FQNEAQ (reference sequence). This CDR3 spans 13 amino acids. The CDR3: CASSIRGLNEQFF. CDR3 bases: TGTGCCAGCAGCATCAGGGGGCTTAATGAGCAGTTCTTC.

The V and J genes are TRBV20-1 and TRBJ1-4; possibly TRBD1 for D (5 bases). The CDR3 totals 14 residues. CDR1 DFQATT and CDR2 SNEGSKA come from the germline V gene (reference sequence). Trimming took off 2 bases at V and 4 bases at J, with 11 bases between the two ends. DNA for the CDR3: TGCAGTGCTAGACGACAGAATCGTAATGAAAAACTGTTTTTT. Its protein is CSARRQNRNEKLFF.

The table lists this clonotype with many counts. The chain joins TRBV29-1 to TRBJ2-1; no definite D call. CDR3 length: 10 amino acids. V was cut by 4 bases and J by 12 bases, with 10 bases left in between. Germline-derived CDR1 and CDR2 are SQVTM and ANQGSEA. The CDR3 DNA is TGCAGCGTTGTTGCTGGATGGCAGTTCTTC. Translating gives CSVVAGWQFF.

There are a few counts of this clonotype. This sequence joins TRBV10-3 and TRBJ2-1; D gene ambiguous. This CDR3 region has 14 residues. The V and J ends lost 10 bases and 10 bases respectively, with 23 bases between them. Looked up from germline, CDR1 is ENHRY and CDR2 is SYGVKD. The CDR3 reads CATHSDGPFEEQFF. The DNA for the CDR3 is TGTGCCACCCATTCCGACGGACCTTTCGAAGAGCAGTTCTTC.

The rearrangement uses TRBV7-2 and TRBJ2-5, with D possibly being TRBD2 (6 bases). V lost 0 bases and J lost 2, with 13 bases in between. Germline V gene sequence: CDR1 SGHTA, CDR2 FQGNSA. CDR3 size: 16 residues. The CDR3 sequence: CASSLAPTAGQETQYF. The CDR3 DNA sequence: TGTGCCAGCAGCTTAGCACCCACCGCGGGACAAGAGACCCAGTACTTC. Complete variable domain (other parts from reference TRBV7-2 and TRBJ2-5): GAGVSQSPSNKVTEKGKDVELRCDPISGHTALYWYRQSLGQGLEFLIYFQGNSAPDKSGLPSDRFSAERTGGSVSTLTIQRTQQEDSAVYLCASSLAPTAGQETQYFGPGTRLLVL.

This chain joins TRBV12-3 or TRBV12-4 and TRBJ2-5; 12 bases are a match to TRBD2. Trimming took 0 bases from V and 11 from J; bases not matched to a gene: 13. The CDR3 loop spans 17 amino acids. Here the CDR3 reads CASSLARLAGVTNEQYF. DNA of the CDR3: TGTGCCAGCAGTTTAGCCCGACTAGCGGGAGTAACGAATGAGCAGTACTTC.